This record looks at one TCR beta chain sequence and its context. In the original analysis: Using reference gene primer amplification, nucleated cell counts were estimated. The table came from immunoSEQ multiplex PCR; TCRdb's copy has only in-frame clones and leaves some out. That table is the source of V, J and clone size, and D and trimming were worked out from the DNA. The data contain about 400,000 clones, about nine tenths of them singletons. The V gene's germline CDR1 is SGHTA and CDR2 FQGNSA. The CDR3 contains 16 residues. With V trimmed by 3 bases and J by 5 bases, 7 bases remained unmatched. The data were taken from a study of blood T cell repertoires in COVID-19. The overall study: Both acute and convalescent COVID-19 samples were obtained from the United States, Italy and Spain. The cDNA or gDNA used as material had been derived from T cells, B-cell-depleted T cells, or PBMCs.

Sequencing was done on a sample of peripheral blood. The origin of this receptor is a woman aged 30 to 39 with active or convalescent COVID-19. This chain links TRBV7-2 with TRBJ2-3; TRBD2 matches 11 bases. The CDR3 spells CASSFIAGGLVDTQYF. As DNA, the CDR3 is TGTGCCAGCAGCTTCATAGCGGGGGGGCTCGTAGATACGCAGTATTTT.